In this sample, the clone carrying this TCR beta chain turned up once. Primers targeting TRAV and TRBV primed first-strand cDNA, covering alpha and beta chains. With a V-primer adapter and a constant-region primer, TCRs were amplified for roughly 21 PCR cycles. TCRdb re-called the reads through MiXCR, storing one row per CDR3 protein. Here the sample spans approximately 80,000 distinct CDR3 sequences, about a sixth being singletons. This entry belongs to a study of low-dose radiotherapy and immunotherapy resistance in tumors. About the research overall: Patients took aspirin 300 mg by mouth once daily. This continued for four cycles, starting on cycle 1 day 1.

The germline V gene has CDR1 MNHNS and CDR2 SASEGT. Deletions cut 0 bases from V and 12 bases from J, with 12 bases between. The CDR3 covers 13 residues. Time point meaning: after trial treatment. This sample's treatment: LDRT plus nivolumab, ipilimumab, low-dose cyclophosphamide and aspirin (RACIN trial). Every donor was treated with nivolumab, ipilimumab, aspirin, low-dose cyclophosphamide and also low-dose radiotherapy. Advanced solid tumors lacking tumor-infiltrating lymphocytes characterized eligible patients. This TCR was recovered from a male donor with prostate cancer. Source: PBMCs, taken after low-dose radiotherapy plus immunotherapy. V and J are TRBV6-1 and TRBJ2-1; no firm D call. CDR3 in amino acids: CASSEASGRGQFF. CDR3 nucleotide sequence: TGTGCCAGCAGTGAAGCGTCAGGACGAGGGCAGTTCTTC.